This record covers a single T cell receptor beta chain. What this receptor recognizes is not known. No base qualities exist here, and no much larger clone lies one base off it. The cohort was made up of approximately 700 healthy bone marrow donors. All cohort members were sampled while nominally healthy, although unrecorded immune exposures were likely present. The donor tested CMV seropositive, placing the donor among the 289 seropositive members of the cohort. A peripheral blood sample was collected from each donor, and TCR beta sequencing was performed on peripheral blood mononuclear cells. The Qiagen DNeasy Blood Extraction Kit was used to extract genomic DNA from the blood cell samples. The library relied on the immunoSEQ multiplex PCR assay. For the multiplex PCR, a mixture combining 60 forward primers for TCR Vbeta segments and 13 reverse primers for TCR Jbeta segments was used. The CDR3 region of rearranged TCR beta genes was amplified from genomic DNA by a multiplex PCR assay. Amplified TCR beta libraries were sequenced as 87-base-pair reads on the Illumina HiSeq System. In the source study's methods: Across the 500 to 850 repertoires, a later analysis counted tens of millions of unique TCR beta chains, roughly 11 million of which were shared by at least two donors. Raw reads were error-corrected and collapsed into unique sequences by a nearest-neighbor algorithm in which closely related sequences were merged to remove PCR and sequencing errors. V, D and J gene segments were assigned by aligning CDR3 sequences to IMGT reference sequences. Each retained sequence needed at least a six-nucleotide match to both a V gene segment and a J gene segment. A rearrangement counted as productive if the CDR3 had no stop codons and remained in frame with V and J, and every other rearrangement counted as non-productive. Following IMGT convention, CDR3 was defined as the stretch from the second conserved V-encoded cysteine to the conserved J-encoded phenylalanine. Sequences without an unambiguous match to a single V gene segment were excluded from the earlier analysis of over 500 of the donors. An earlier analysis of 587 of the donors called V segments functional above 56.7% productive rearrangements and segregating when the between-donor standard deviation exceeded 5%. A statistical classification framework was developed to diagnose cytomegalovirus status using the catalog of TCR beta chain sequences. A later analysis assigned V and J genes by comparing TCR nucleotide sequences with IMGT/GENE-DB human TR gene sequences. A later analysis assigned CDR3 sequences and most-parsimonious VDJ recombination scenarios with the TCRdist pipeline. A later analysis defined each TCR beta chain by its CDR3 amino acid sequence plus V-gene family, and excluded reads lacking a unique V-gene family. To address suspected cross-contamination and a sequencing artifact, a later analysis removed 592 highly shared, low-generation-probability nucleotide sequences. For each public chain, a later analysis derived a clonal expansion index from normalized ranks of inferred template counts within each repertoire. In a later analysis, generation probabilities were computed with a VDJ recombination model fitted to out-of-frame rearrangements, and the resulting probabilities were checked against IGoR. A later analysis scored TCR-TCR, TCR-HLA and TCR-CMV co-occurrence with hypergeometric tests, applying a repertoire-size bias correction to TCR pairs. In a later analysis, false discovery rates were estimated by permuting HLA or CMV assignments 20 times. In a later analysis, co-occurring TCRs were grouped with DBSCAN, and TCRdist sequence similarity was added when clustering was performed within HLA-allele-positive subsets. Repertoires with fewer than 30,000 or more than 120,000 public chains were left out of co-occurrence clustering, as were four to six repertoires with anomalous nucleotide sharing. Drawn from immuneACCESS, this table holds only the in-frame rearrangements with V and J called that TCRdb kept. Clones are partly lost; checked studies trace under half to an unresolved V gene and leave the rest unexplained. Clone size and V and J calls were adopted from that table, with D and trimming inferred from the DNA. The sample table lists around 130,000 clones, more than 60% of them with a count of one. The ten biggest clones cover about 2.1% of the sample.

The CDR3 starts with the cysteine, ends with the phenylalanine, and has 14 residues. The only DNA kept is the CDR3, 42 bases in frame from the first base. V is trimmed back by 5 bases and J by 4 bases, and the junction contains 3 bases that no gene match accounts for. The germline V gene (reference sequence) supplies CDR1 LNHNV and CDR2 YYDKDF. This sample was taken from a study of cytomegalovirus exposure and HLA in healthy donors (dated by TCRdb to the late 2010s). About the full investigation: In an earlier analysis of roughly 500 of the donors, less than 350 Gb of sequence data and 117 million unique TCR beta sequences from about 190 million T cells were reported. On average, about 240,000 unique TCR beta nucleotide sequences were sequenced per donor among 398 genotyped donors of the cohort, with roughly 18% of those sequences being non-productive. The number of donors typed differed by locus, with roughly 629-640 for A, B, C, DRB1 and DQB1, around 520 for DQA1, over 600 for DPA1, and 472 for DPB1. The study aimed to test whether signatures of past pathogen exposure could be identified by cataloging public T cell receptors. Among the roughly 390 genotyped donors, approximately 76% belonged to the genetic ancestry cluster associated with self-reported Caucasian donors. The study combined high-throughput TCR immunosequencing, statistical association of individual TCRs with disease status, and machine learning to predict cytomegalovirus infection status. In the later analysis, no new phenotypic data were used to find candidate immune exposures; instead, reliance was placed on TCR beta sequences and their occurrence across donors. In a later analysis, previously published TCR beta repertoires from 500 to 750 donors were re-analyzed and high-resolution HLA genotyping was added so that TCR occurrence patterns could be studied. A later genetic analysis took genome-wide SNP genotypes for about 55% of the roughly 670 donors and used that subset as a discovery cohort. To decide whether each TCR beta V gene segment behaved as functional or pseudogenic, an earlier analysis of approximately 620 of the donors relied on high-throughput TCR beta sequencing. Because of strong linkage in the cohort, four or five DR-DQ haplotypes were treated as single units for association and clustering. Donor age, sex, ethnicity and CMV serostatus were compiled alongside the repertoire data. All discovery cohort repertoires had been generated on a single sequencing platform. The study profiled the T cell repertoires of about 640 subjects by immunosequencing and related them to cytomegalovirus serostatus. Class I and class II HLA loci were covered by the typing at four-digit resolution. Roughly 300 gigabases of sequencing data and 70 million to 95 million unique TCR sequences made up an early release that covered 500 to 700 HLA-typed donors. Along with the approximately 700-subject first cohort, a separate validation cohort of 120 different subjects was used.

Broad study findings and their caveats: Strong co-occurrence of HLA alleles, especially DR and DQ, made assigning TCR associations to individual alleles difficult. Because HLA typing was unavailable for some donors at each locus, only the typed subset was used in association tests. In vitro tests confirmed that a few of the cytomegalovirus-associated TCR beta chains recognize cytomegalovirus antigens. In a later analysis, 16,951 TCR beta sequences were associated with specific HLA alleles at a false discovery rate of 0.05. The earlier analysis of approximately 560 of the donors excluded 15 to 20 rarely observed V segments, including chromosome 9 orphons, because counts were too low. A later analysis found that HLA-associated TCR beta chains were more clonally expanded and had lower generation probabilities than equally common non-associated chains. In this cohort, only TCR beta chains were sequenced, and detectable features were limited by the absence of alpha or paired-chain data. A cluster of highly shared sequence variants was judged likely to be a technical artifact of the sequencing pipeline. The only immune exposure information available for the cohort was CMV serostatus. Some IMGT-functional V segments, including TRBV6-2 and TRBV6-3, could not be distinguished by the 87-base-pair reads and were therefore excluded. Compared with the approximately 670-donor mean, donors in an Asian-associated ancestry cluster had fewer N-insertions in productive TCRs, according to a later genetic analysis. Linkage disequilibrium might explain the correlated functional status among segregating V segments, but an unknown experimental factor could not be ruled out. A further reported finding was that TCR beta sequences accurately predicted the HLA-A and HLA-B alleles for most subjects in the first cohort. The study listed 150 to 200 TCR beta chains as associated with cytomegalovirus. V-gene and J-gene trimming of TCR beta chains was associated with a missense DCLRE1C variant in a later genetic analysis, and the association was replicated in an independent cohort. Most TCR sequences were observed very rarely across donors, whereas some public TCRs were present in many individuals. According to a later analysis, parvovirus B19, influenza, CMV and Epstein-Barr virus appeared linked to several top co-occurrence clusters. Sequencing depth was assumed to be roughly uniform across donors in the presence/absence analyses, though that assumption may not hold. According to the authors, the approach could potentially be generalized to other disease states and immunological phenotypes. Broadly in line with IMGT annotations, most TCR beta V segments showed up in productive rearrangements about 87% or about 30% of the time in an earlier analysis of under 700 of the donors. Most CMV-associated TCR beta chains appeared to be HLA-restricted in a later analysis, and the HLA associations seemed to be driven largely by CMV exposure. According to a later analysis, TCR association rates differed among HLA loci, with DRB1 alleles showing the most associated TCRs and HLA-C alleles showing the fewest. The classifier was reported to diagnose cytomegalovirus status with high specificity and sensitivity in both the original and validation cohorts.

The V and J genes are TRBV15 and TRBJ1-1; 11 bases in the junction line up with TRBD1. Sequenced: PBMCs. This TCR came from a middle-aged woman in good health and CMV-seropositive. The nucleotides read TGTGCCACCAGCGCGGACAGGGGGCTCACTGAAGCTTTCTTT. Translated, this gives CATSADRGLTEAFF.